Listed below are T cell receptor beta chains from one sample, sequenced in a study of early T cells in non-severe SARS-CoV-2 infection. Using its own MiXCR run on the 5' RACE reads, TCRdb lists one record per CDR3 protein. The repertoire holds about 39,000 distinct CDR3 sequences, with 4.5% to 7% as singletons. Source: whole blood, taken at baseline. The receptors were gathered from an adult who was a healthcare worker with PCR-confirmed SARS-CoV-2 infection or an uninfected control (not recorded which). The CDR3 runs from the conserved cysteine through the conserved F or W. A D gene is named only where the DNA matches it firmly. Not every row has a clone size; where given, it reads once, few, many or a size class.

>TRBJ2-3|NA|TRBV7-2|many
CASALGGTGRPTDTQYF
TGTGCCAGCGCATTGGGCGGGACGGGCCGGCCCACAGATACGCAGTATTTT
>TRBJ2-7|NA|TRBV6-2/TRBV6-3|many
CASSYEAARRAEQYF
TGTGCCAGCAGTTACGAGGCAGCCCGTCGGGCCGAGCAGTACTTC
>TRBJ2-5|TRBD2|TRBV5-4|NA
CASSLVDGGVGQETQYF
TGTGCCAGCAGCTTGGTAGACGGGGGGGTAGGGCAAGAGACCCAGTACTTC
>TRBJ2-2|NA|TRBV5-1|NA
CASTLWPTGGTGELFF
TGCGCCAGCACCCTTTGGCCGACAGGAGGTACCGGGGAGCTGTTTTTT
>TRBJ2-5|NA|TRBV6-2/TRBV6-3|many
CASSFWRGEETQYF
TGTGCCAGCAGTTTTTGGAGGGGAGAAGAGACCCAGTACTTC
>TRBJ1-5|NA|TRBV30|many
CAWSLRGGKNSNQPQHF
TGTGCCTGGAGTCTCCGGGGGGGGAAAAATAGCAATCAGCCCCAGCATTTT
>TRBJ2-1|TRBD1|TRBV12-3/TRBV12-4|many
CASRPGTGTNEQFF
TGTGCCAGCAGACCCGGGACAGGGACGAATGAGCAGTTCTTC
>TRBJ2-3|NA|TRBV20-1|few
CSALDYLLGGDTQYF
TGCAGCGCCCTGGACTATCTCCTCGGTGGAGATACGCAGTATTTT
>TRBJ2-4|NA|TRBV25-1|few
CASSEEVAPKNIQYF
TGTGCCAGCAGTGAAGAGGTGGCTCCTAAAAACATTCAGTACTTC
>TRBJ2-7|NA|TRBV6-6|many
CASGLNEQYF
TGTGCCAGCGGTTTGAACGAGCAGTACTTC
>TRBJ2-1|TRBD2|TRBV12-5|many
CASGPTSGGAFEQFF
TGTGCTAGTGGTCCCACTAGCGGGGGGGCTTTTGAGCAGTTCTTC
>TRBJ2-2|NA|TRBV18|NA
CASSPRTLTGELFF
TGTGCCAGCTCACCAAGGACTCTTACCGGGGAGCTGTTTTTT
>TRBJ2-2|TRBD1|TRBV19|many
CASTATGGGGELFF
TGTGCCAGTACCGCGACAGGGGGCGGCGGGGAGCTGTTTTTT
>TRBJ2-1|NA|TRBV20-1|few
CSARDLSAGSYNEQFF
TGCAGTGCTAGAGATCTCTCTGCCGGATCCTACAATGAGCAGTTCTTC
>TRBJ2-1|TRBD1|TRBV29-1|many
CSAGTAYNEQFF
TGCAGCGCCGGGACAGCCTACAATGAGCAGTTCTTC
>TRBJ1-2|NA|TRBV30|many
CAWSVGGLYGYTF
TGTGCCTGGAGCGTGGGGGGTCTGTATGGCTACACCTTC
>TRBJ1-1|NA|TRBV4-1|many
CASSQDRRAANTEAFF
TGCGCCAGCAGCCAAGATAGGCGGGCGGCGAACACTGAAGCTTTCTTT
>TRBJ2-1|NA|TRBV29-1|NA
CSVVLYWAGAYNEQFF
TGCAGCGTTGTGTTGTACTGGGCAGGGGCCTACAATGAGCAGTTCTTC
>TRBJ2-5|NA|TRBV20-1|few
CSARDQGPETQYF
TGCAGTGCTAGAGATCAGGGACCAGAGACCCAGTACTTC
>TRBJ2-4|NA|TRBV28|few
CASSTTGEARGIQYF
TGTGCCAGCAGTACCACGGGGGAGGCGCGGGGCATTCAGTACTTC
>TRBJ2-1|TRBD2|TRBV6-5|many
CASSSGKGYNEQFF
TGTGCCAGCAGCAGCGGGAAAGGCTACAATGAGCAGTTCTTC
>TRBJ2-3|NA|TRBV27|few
CASRWGLAQYF
TGTGCCAGCCGTTGGGGGTTAGCGCAGTATTTT
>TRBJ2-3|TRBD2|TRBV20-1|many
CSATPPASGRGDTQYF
TGCAGTGCTACACCCCCGGCTAGCGGGAGGGGAGATACGCAGTATTTT
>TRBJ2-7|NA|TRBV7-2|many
CASSSATYEQYF
TGTGCCAGCAGTTCTGCTACCTACGAGCAGTACTTC
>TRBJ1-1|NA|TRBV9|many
CASSVASSGPEAFF
TGTGCCAGCAGCGTAGCCTCAAGCGGTCCTGAAGCTTTCTTT
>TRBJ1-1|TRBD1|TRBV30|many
CAWSWGDSEAFF
TGTGCCTGGAGTTGGGGGGACAGTGAAGCTTTCTTT
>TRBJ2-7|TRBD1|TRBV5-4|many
CASSILTGGYEQYF
TGTGCCAGCAGCATACTTACAGGGGGCTACGAGCAGTACTTC
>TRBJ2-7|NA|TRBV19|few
CASSMNPGSYEQYF
TGTGCCAGTAGTATGAATCCAGGGTCGTACGAGCAGTACTTC
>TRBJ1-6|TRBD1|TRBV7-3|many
CASSLEGGDSPLHF
TGTGCCAGCAGCTTAGAAGGGGGCGATTCACCCCTCCACTTT
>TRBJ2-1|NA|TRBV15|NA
CATSRDGTGAPGNEQFF
TGTGCCACCAGCAGAGATGGAACGGGAGCCCCGGGTAATGAGCAGTTCTTC
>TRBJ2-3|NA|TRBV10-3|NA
CAISEPGNEDTQYF
TGTGCCATCAGTGAACCCGGGAACGAGGATACGCAGTATTTT
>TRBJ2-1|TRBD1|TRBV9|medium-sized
CASSTGQATDEQFF
TGTGCCAGCAGCACCGGACAGGCTACTGATGAGCAGTTCTTC
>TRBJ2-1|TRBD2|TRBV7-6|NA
CASSPRTSGTGEQFF
TGTGCCAGCAGCCCGAGGACTAGCGGGACCGGTGAGCAGTTCTTC